The T cell receptor (beta chain) described here comes from a study of blood T cell repertoires in COVID-19. About the research overall: Samples taken during acute and convalescent COVID-19 were collected in the United States, Italy and Spain. From T cells, B-cell-depleted T cells, or PBMCs came the material, which was cDNA or gDNA.

Trimming removed 2 bases at V and 5 bases at J, with 9 bases between. Germline V gene sequence: CDR1 SGHTA, CDR2 FQGTGA. This CDR3 comprises 13 residues. The protocol was immunoSEQ multiplex PCR, while the TCRdb copy is restricted to in-frame clones and leaves out a portion. This sample has roughly 200,000 clones, with 75% to 90% found just once. This chain connects TRBV7-3 to TRBJ2-5; D is possibly TRBD1 (6 bases). The receptor's source is a woman in her 30s who had recovered from COVID-19. Specimen: PBMCs or T cells enriched from blood (not recorded which). This chain's CDR3 is CASSLRQEETQYF. Written as DNA, the CDR3 is TGTGCCAGCAGCTTACGACAGGAGGAGACCCAGTACTTC.